Following are 9 T cell receptor beta chains from one sample sequenced in a study of CD8+ T cells in alopecia areata. The treatment: oral pan-JAK inhibitor, 5-10 mg twice daily. Reverse transcribed after extraction, RNA yielded cDNA as the sequencing template. This table comes from immunoSEQ multiplex PCR, and its TCRdb copy is limited to in-frame clones, with some not included. This sample yields about 120,000 clones, of which around 60% are seen a single time; 4.5% to 6% belongs to the top ten. This material consisted of CD4+ T cells sorted from blood, taken at week 4, from a patient treated with tofacitinib. These receptors all come from a human donor with alopecia areata.

This clone was seen a single time. The chain uses TRBV4-3 and TRBJ2-3; D gene unclear. The length of the CDR3 is 15 residues. Trimming removed 1 base from V and 0 bases from J, with 8 bases in between. Germline CDR1 LGHNA, CDR2 YSLEER. The CDR3 loop is CASSQGRSSTDTQYF. DNA of the CDR3: TGCGCCAGCAGCCAAGGGCGATCTAGCACAGATACGCAGTATTTT.

The J gene is TRBJ2-5, the V gene TRBV5-1; D is uncertain. V lost 4 bases and J 3 bases, leaving 10 bases between the germline ends. The CDR3 spans 13 residues. CDR1 SGHRS and CDR2 YFSETQ come from the germline V gene. Here the CDR3 DNA reads TGCGCCAGCAGCGGCGCTCGGGAAGAGACCCAGTACTTC. This gives the protein CASSGAREETQYF. Full variable domain (rest looked up from reference TRBV5-1 and TRBJ2-5): KAGVTQTPRYLIKTRGQQVTLSCSPISGHRSVSWYQQTPGQGLQFLFEYFSETQRNKGNFPGRFSGRQFSNSRSEMNVSTLELGDSALYLCASSGAREETQYFGPGTRLLVL.

This chain connects TRBV6-5 to TRBJ1-2; possibly TRBD1 for D (5 bases). The CDR3 contains 15 residues. Germline lookup yields CDR1 MNHEY and CDR2 SVGAGI. The germline V and J ends were trimmed by 0 bases and 3 bases, with 11 bases remaining between them. This CDR3 reads CASSYSGRGDYGYTF. CDR3 bases: TGTGCCAGCAGTTACTCGGGGCGGGGTGACTATGGCTACACCTTC.

This chain links TRBV5-1 with TRBJ2-3; weak D call: TRBD2 (5 bases). The CDR3 covers 14 residues. Germline V CDR1 and CDR2: SGHRS, YFSETQ. V was clipped by 0 bases and J by 4 bases, with 9 bases between them. CDR3 sequence reads: CASSLAARADTQYF. In DNA form, the CDR3 reads TGCGCCAGCAGCTTGGCCGCGAGGGCAGATACGCAGTATTTT.

This clone was observed a few times. The chain recombines TRBV7-2 with TRBJ1-4, with D unresolved. Looked up from germline, CDR1 is SGHTA and CDR2 is FQGNSA. This CDR3 spans 14 amino acids. V was shortened by 1 base and J by 7 bases, with 10 bases between the two germline ends. The CDR3 nucleotides read TGTGCCAGCAGCTTAGGAGGAGGTGGTGAAAAACTGTTTTTT. Amino acid sequence: CASSLGGGGEKLFF.

This clone occurred many times. The CDR3: CASSWGLYYNEQFF. The CDR3 DNA reads as TGTGCCAGCAGCTGGGGACTTTACTACAATGAGCAGTTCTTC. The gene calls are TRBV7-9 and TRBJ2-1, with a tentative D call TRBD2 (6 bases). With 4 bases removed from V and 3 bases from J, the gap between germline ends came to 10 bases. Germline V lookup: CDR1 SEHNR, CDR2 FQNEAQ (reference sequence). This CDR3 has 14 residues.

This clone occurred many times. The gene calls are TRBV5-1 and TRBJ2-7; the match to TRBD2 covers 10 bases. Trimming at V came to 4 bases and at J to 5 bases, leaving 6 bases not matched to a gene. The CDR3 has 14 amino acids. Per germline, CDR1 SGHRS and CDR2 YFSETQ. CDR3 in amino acids: CASSPGTSDDEQYF. The CDR3 DNA reads TGCGCCAGCAGCCCCGGGACTAGCGACGACGAGCAGTACTTC. Drawing the rest from reference TRBV5-1 and TRBJ2-7, the complete variable domain is KAGVTQTPRYLIKTRGQQVTLSCSPISGHRSVSWYQQTPGQGLQFLFEYFSETQRNKGNFPGRFSGRQFSNSRSEMNVSTLELGDSALYLCASSPGTSDDEQYFGPGTRLTVT.

The chain employs TRBV6-1 and TRBJ2-5, with D maybe TRBD2 (6 bases). The V gene lost 7 bases and the J gene lost 2 bases, with 14 bases spanning the gap. From germline, CDR1 is MNHNS and CDR2 SASEGT. The CDR3 consists of 14 residues. Here the CDR3 reads CASTPRRGQETQYF. CDR3 DNA: TGTGCCAGCACTCCGAGGAGGGGTCAAGAGACCCAGTACTTC.

This clone was seen a few times. The chain has TRBV27 and TRBJ1-2; TRBD1 matches 7 bases. The trim removed 6 bases at V and 8 bases at J, leaving 6 bases unmatched. Germline assignment: CDR1 MNHEY and CDR2 SMNVEV (reference sequence). The CDR3 consists of 12 residues. DNA for the CDR3: TGTGCCAGCAGAGTCCAGGGGGAAGGCTACACCTTC. Translation: CASRVQGEGYTF.